The clone carrying this T cell receptor (beta chain) has a count of ten or more. Its antigen is unknown. This entry comes from a study of T cell repertoires in cytomegalovirus infection. Study information: Public TCR beta signatures were indicative of both CMV infection and a matching HLA type.

MiXCR, applied by TCRdb to the reads, yields one record per CDR3 protein. The profile covers roughly 320,000 distinct CDR3 sequences, with around 10% appearing a single time and around 2.4% taken by the ten largest. Study-level points and caveats: The response measured ex vivo was dominated by TCR beta clonotypes (HLA-C-restricted and CMV-specific). Individuals carrying CMV plus the relevant HLA were identified by cumulative frequency of public TCR beta families.

This CDR3 has 12 residues. Germline V lookup: CDR1 SGHTA, CDR2 FQGNSA. Trimming stripped 3 bases from V and 4 bases from J, with 6 bases between. The chain uses TRBV7-2 and TRBJ1-1, with no clear D. This TCR was recovered from a human donor in good health (CMV status not recorded). Some clones in this sample may be carry-over from other donors' samples. Sequenced material: PBMCs. In DNA form, the CDR3 reads TGTGCCAGCAGCTTTGGGTCCACTGAAGCTTTCTTT. It specifies CASSFGSTEAFF.